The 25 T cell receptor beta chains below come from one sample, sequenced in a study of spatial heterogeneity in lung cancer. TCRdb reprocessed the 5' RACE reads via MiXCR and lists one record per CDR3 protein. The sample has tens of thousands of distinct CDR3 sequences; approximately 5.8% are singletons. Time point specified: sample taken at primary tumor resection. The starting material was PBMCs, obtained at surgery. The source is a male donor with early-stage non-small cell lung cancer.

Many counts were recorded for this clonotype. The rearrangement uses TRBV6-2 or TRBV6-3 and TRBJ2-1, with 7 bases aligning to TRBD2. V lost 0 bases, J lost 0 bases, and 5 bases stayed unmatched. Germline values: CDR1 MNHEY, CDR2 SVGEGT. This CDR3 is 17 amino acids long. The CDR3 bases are TGTGCCAGCAGTTACTCGACTAGCTCTTCCTCCTACAATGAGCAGTTCTTC. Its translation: CASSYSTSSSSYNEQFF.

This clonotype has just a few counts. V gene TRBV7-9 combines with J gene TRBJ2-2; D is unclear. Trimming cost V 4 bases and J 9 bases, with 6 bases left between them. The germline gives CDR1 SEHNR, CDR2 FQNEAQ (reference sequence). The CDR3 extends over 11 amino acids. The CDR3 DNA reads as TGTGCCAGCAGCTCCGAGTGGGAGCTGTTTTTT. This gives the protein CASSSEWELFF.

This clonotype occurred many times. The CDR3 DNA follows: TGTGCCAGCGCGGCGACATCCGGCACCGGGGAGCTGTTTTTT. Protein: CASAATSGTGELFF. The V call is TRBV6-2 or TRBV6-3, the J call TRBJ2-2; D remains unclear. Germline CDR1 is MNHEY and CDR2 is SVGEGT. V was clipped by 8 bases and J by 4 bases, with 14 bases between them. The CDR3 length is 14 residues.

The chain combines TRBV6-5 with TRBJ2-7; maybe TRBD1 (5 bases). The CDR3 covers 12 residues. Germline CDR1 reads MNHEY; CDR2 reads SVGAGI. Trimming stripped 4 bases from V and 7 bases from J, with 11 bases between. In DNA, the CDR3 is TGTGCCAGCAGTTCTACAGGTTGGGAGCAGTACTTC. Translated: CASSSTGWEQYF.

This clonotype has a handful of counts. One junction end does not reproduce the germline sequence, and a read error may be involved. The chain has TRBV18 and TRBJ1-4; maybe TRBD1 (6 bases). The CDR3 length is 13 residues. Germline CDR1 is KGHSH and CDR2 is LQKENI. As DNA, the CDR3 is TGTGCCACCTCACTCAACAGGGATGAAAAACTGTTTTTT. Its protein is CATSLNRDEKLFF.

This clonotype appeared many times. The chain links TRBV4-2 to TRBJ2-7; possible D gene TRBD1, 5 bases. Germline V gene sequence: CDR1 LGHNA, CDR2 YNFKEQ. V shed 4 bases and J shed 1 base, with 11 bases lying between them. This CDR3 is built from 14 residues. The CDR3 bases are TGTGCCAGCAGCCCTCGCAGGGATTCCTACGAGCAGTACTTC. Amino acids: CASSPRRDSYEQYF.

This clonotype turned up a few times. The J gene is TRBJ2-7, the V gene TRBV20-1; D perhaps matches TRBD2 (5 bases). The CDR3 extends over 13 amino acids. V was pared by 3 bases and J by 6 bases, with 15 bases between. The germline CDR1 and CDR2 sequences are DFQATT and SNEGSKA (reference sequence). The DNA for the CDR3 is TGCAGTGCTAGTGGAACAAACGGGGTCGAGCAGTACTTC. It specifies CSASGTNGVEQYF.

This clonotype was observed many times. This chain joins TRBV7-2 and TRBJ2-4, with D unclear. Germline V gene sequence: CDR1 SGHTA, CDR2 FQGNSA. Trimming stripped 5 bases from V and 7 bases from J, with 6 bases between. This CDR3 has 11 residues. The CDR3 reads CASSLINIQYF. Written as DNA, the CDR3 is TGTGCCAGCAGCCTAATCAACATTCAGTACTTC.

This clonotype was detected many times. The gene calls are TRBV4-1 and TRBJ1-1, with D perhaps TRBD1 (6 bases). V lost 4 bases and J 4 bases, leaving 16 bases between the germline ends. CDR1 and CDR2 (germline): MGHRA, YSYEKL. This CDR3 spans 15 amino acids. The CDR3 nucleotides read TGCGCCAGCAGCCCCCGGGGGGCCGGGGGCACTGAAGCTTTCTTT. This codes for CASSPRGAGGTEAFF.

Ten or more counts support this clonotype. The CDR3 region has the DNA TGTGCCAGCAGCTTAAGCAGTGAGACAGATACGCAGTATTTT. This gives the protein CASSLSSETDTQYF. The chain recombines TRBV11-3 with TRBJ2-3; no clear D. Germline V gene sequence: CDR1 SGHNT, CDR2 YENEEA. Trimming stripped 2 bases from V and 3 bases from J, with 9 bases between. The CDR3 covers 14 residues.

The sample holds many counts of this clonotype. For the CDR3, the DNA is TGTGCCAGCAGACGTCTACCAGCGGGAACCTACAATGAGCAGTTCTTC. Translation gives CASRRLPAGTYNEQFF. The J gene is TRBJ2-1, the V gene TRBV2; TRBD2 agrees at 7 bases. J gave up 2 bases and V 6 bases, and 10 bases lay outside the gene matches. Looked up from germline, CDR1 is SNHLY and CDR2 is FYNNEI. CDR3 length equals 16 residues.

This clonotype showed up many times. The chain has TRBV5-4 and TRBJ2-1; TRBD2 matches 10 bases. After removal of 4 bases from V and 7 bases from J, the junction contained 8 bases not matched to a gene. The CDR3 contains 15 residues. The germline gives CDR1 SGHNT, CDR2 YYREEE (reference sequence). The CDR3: CASSSLAGVVNEQFF. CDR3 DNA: TGTGCCAGCAGCAGTCTAGCGGGAGTCGTTAATGAGCAGTTCTTC.

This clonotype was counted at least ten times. The CDR3 DNA is TGTGCCACCAGTGAGGACGGACGCCCACCCTACGAGCAGTACTTC. Protein sequence: CATSEDGRPPYEQYF. The chain uses TRBV24-1 and TRBJ2-7; D is undetermined. V shed 4 bases and J shed 2 bases, with 14 bases lying between them. The CDR3 spans 15 residues. The germline V gene encodes CDR1 KGHDR and CDR2 SFDVKD.

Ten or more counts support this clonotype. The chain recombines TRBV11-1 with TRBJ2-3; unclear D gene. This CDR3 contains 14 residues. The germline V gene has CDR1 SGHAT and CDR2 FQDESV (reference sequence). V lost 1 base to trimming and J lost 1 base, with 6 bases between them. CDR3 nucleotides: TGTGCCAGCAGCTTAGGCAGCGGCACAGATACGCAGTATTTT. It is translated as CASSLGSGTDTQYF.

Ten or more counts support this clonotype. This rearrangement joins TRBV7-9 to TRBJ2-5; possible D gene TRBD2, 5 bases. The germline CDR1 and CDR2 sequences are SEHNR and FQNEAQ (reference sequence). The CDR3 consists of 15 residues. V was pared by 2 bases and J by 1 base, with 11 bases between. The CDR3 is CASSLSGRPQETQYF. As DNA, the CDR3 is TGTGCCAGCAGCTTAAGCGGCAGACCCCAAGAGACCCAGTACTTC.

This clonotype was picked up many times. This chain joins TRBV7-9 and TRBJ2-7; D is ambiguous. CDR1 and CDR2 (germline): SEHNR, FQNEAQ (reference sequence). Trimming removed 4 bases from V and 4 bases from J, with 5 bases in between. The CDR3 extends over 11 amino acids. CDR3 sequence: CASSSEYEQYF. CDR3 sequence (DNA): TGTGCCAGCAGCTCCGAGTACGAGCAGTACTTC.

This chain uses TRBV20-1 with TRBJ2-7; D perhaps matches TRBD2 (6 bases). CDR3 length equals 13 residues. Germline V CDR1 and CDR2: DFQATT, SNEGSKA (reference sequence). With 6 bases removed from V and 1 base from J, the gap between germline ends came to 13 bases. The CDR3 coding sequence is TGCAGTGCCCCGCTAGCGCTATCCTACGAGCAGTACTTC. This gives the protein CSAPLALSYEQYF.

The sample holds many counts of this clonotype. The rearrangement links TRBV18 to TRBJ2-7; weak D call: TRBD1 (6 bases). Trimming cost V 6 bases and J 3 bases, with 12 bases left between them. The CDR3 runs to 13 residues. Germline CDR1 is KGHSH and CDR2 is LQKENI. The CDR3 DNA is TGTGCCAGCTCCCCTGCAGGGGACTACGAGCAGTACTTC. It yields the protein CASSPAGDYEQYF.

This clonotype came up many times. CDR3 residues: CASSQINSGQPHNEQFF. CDR3 coding DNA: TGTGCCAGCAGCCAAATAAATTCGGGACAGCCCCACAATGAGCAGTTCTTC. The chain combines TRBV3-1 with TRBJ2-1, with TRBD1 matching over 7 bases. V lost 2 bases, J lost 5 bases, and 12 bases stayed unmatched. CDR3 length equals 17 residues. CDR1 and CDR2 from the germline V gene are LGHDT and YNNKEL (reference sequence).

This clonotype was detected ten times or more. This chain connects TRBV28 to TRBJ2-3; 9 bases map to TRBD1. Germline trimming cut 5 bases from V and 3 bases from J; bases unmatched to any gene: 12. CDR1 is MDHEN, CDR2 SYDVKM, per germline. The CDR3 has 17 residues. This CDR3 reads CASSPHDGQGKTDTQYF. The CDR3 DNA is TGTGCCAGCAGTCCCCACGATGGACAGGGGAAGACAGATACGCAGTATTTT.

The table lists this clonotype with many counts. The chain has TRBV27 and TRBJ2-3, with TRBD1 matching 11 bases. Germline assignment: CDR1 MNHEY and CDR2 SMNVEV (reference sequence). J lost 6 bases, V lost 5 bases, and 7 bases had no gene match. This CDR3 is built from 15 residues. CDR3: CASSPRTGGLDTQYF. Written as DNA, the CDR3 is TGTGCCAGCAGTCCCCGGACAGGGGGCTTGGATACGCAGTATTTT.

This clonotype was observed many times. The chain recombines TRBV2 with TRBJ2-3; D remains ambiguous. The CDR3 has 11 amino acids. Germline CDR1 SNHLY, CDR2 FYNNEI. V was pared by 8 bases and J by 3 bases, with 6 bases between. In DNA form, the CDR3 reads TGTGCCAGCTCGTCTACAGATACGCAGTATTTT. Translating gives CASSSTDTQYF. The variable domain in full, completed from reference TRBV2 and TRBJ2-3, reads EPEVTQTPSHQVTQMGQEVILRCVPISNHLYFYWYRQILGQKVEFLVSFYNNEISEKSEIFDDQFSVERPDGSNFTLKIRSTKLEDSAMYFCASSSTDTQYFGPGTRLTVL.

DNA for the CDR3: TGTGCCAGCAGTTCGAGCGGGAGATGGAAAGAGACCCAGTACTTC. Its protein product is CASSSSGRWKETQYF. The V gene is TRBV2, the J gene TRBJ2-5; TRBD2 matches 8 bases. This CDR3 has 15 amino acids. The V and J ends lost 5 bases and 3 bases, in that order; junction bases with no gene match: 8. The germline CDR1 and CDR2 sequences are SNHLY and FYNNEI.

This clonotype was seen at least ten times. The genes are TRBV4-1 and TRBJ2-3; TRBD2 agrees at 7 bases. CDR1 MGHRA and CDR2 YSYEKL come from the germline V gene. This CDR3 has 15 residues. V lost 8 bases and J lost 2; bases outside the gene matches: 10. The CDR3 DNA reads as TGCGCCAGCTCTTGGGCGGGAGCAGACACAGATACGCAGTATTTT. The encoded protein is CASSWAGADTDTQYF.

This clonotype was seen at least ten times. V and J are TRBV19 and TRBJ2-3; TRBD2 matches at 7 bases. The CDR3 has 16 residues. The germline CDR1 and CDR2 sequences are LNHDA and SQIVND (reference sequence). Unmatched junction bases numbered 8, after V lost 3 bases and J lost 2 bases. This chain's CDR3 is CASSIGIAGTTDTQYF. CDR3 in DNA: TGTGCCAGTAGTATCGGAATAGCGGGTACCACAGATACGCAGTATTTT.